This T cell receptor (beta chain) was identified in a study of CXCR3-negative and CXCR3-positive naive CD8 T cells (dated by TCRdb to the late 2010s). Study-wide context: In total, 130 million to 150 million TRB reads were obtained, which works out to roughly 1.5 +/- 0.3 million reads per library. Diversity and physicochemical repertoire analyses were performed on about a dozen donors pooled from two independent experiments. Naive subsets from about 5 donors and memory cells from 3 donors were included in the TRBV-TRBJ cluster analysis.

Points on this clonotype: Its antigen is still unknown.

Study-wide findings and limitations: Freshly isolated PBMCs were used for most assays because CXCR3 expression partially decreased after cryopreservation. TRB CDR3s from CXCR3-positive naive cells showed higher hydrophobicity (lower Kidera factor 4), lower energy, and higher strength and volume indices than CXCR3-negative naive cells. Naive CXCR3-negative and CXCR3-positive cells from the same donor showed similar TRBV-TRBJ usage, whereas memory cells showed distinct patterns. Comparably high repertoire diversity was found in both naive subsets, whereas much lower repertoire diversity was found in memory CD8+ T cells. Because surface CD5, which is linked to self-reactivity in mice, was comparable between the naive subsets, TCR interaction strength was also inferred from the physicochemical properties of TRB CDR3s.

The CDR3 goes from the cysteine to the phenylalanine over 15 residues. The protein alone is recorded here. CDR1 SGHTA and CDR2 FQGTGA are derived from the germline V gene. Reads for this sample came from a NextSeq 550. The Human TCR Profiling Kit (MiLaboratory) was used to prepare UMI-labeled 5' RACE TRB cDNA libraries. cDNA synthesis used the entire amount of extracted RNA, and PCR amplification then used the entire amount of cDNA produced. Libraries were prepared in parallel with an identical number of PCR cycles. In the source study's methods: With a requirement of at least two reads per UMI, MIGEC and MiXCR extracted about 53,000 +/- 9,400 unique UMI-labeled TRB cDNA molecules per library. On average, roughly 40,000 +/- 10,000 functional in-frame TRB CDR3 nucleotide clonotypes lacking stop codons were found per library. Diversity metrics, including normalized Shannon-Wiener and Chao1, were computed in VDJtools after downsampling to 5000 UMI-labeled TRB molecules per sample. Clonotype-size-weighted physicochemical properties of the central five CDR3 residues (interaction energy, strength, volume and Kidera factor 4) were computed in VDJtools. One entry per CDR3 protein sequence results from the TCRdb reprocessing of the reads, with DNA left out. None of the V and J calls come from the authors' own analysis; TCRdb made them. The sample's own table lists tens of thousands of distinct CDR3 sequences. Of the sample, around 0.51% is held by the ten largest clones.

For every CD8+ T cell subset, approximately 300,000 cells were flow-sorted straight into RLT lysis buffer, and each subset was sorted in triplicate. Naive CD8+ T cells were defined stringently as CD45RO-CCR7+CD27+CD95- to exclude memory contaminants. Standard density gradient centrifugation was used to isolate peripheral blood mononuclear cells from buffy coats. A FACSAria III was used to flow-sort naive CD8+ T cells into CXCR3-negative and CXCR3-positive populations. Total RNA was extracted from sorted cells using an RNeasy Mini Kit. This TCR came from a human donor in good health. Some clones in this sample may be carry-over from other donors' samples. The sample taken for sequencing was naive CXCR3+ CD8+ T cells from blood. Sample cell subset or site, as interpreted from the label and publication: CD45RO-CCR7+CD27+CD95- naive CD8+ T cells expressing CXCR3 (TNR3+). In this chain, TRBV7-3 is recombined with TRBJ2-1; as DNA is missing, the TRBD1 call by TCRdb cannot be tested. The CDR3 amino acid sequence is: CASSQGPGPDNEQFF.